This T cell receptor beta chain was profiled in a study of cytomegalovirus exposure and HLA in healthy donors. Worth noting for this clone: Its antigen is not identified.

The germline V gene has CDR1 SGHNT and CDR2 YYREEE (reference sequence). The trim removed 0 bases at V and 1 base at J, leaving 4 bases unmatched. The CDR3 contains 16 residues. Use of 60 Vbeta and 13 Jbeta primers characterized the PCR. Profiled with immunoSEQ multiplex PCR; TCRdb holds only in-frame clones, not every one. Of some 32,000 clones in the sample, 87% were seen once. Broader study findings: Altogether, 150 or so TCR beta chains were recorded as cytomegalovirus-associated. Donors belonging to an Asian-associated ancestry cluster reportedly showed fewer N-insertions in productive TCRs than the roughly 680-donor mean, according to what a later analysis found. Researchers reportedly found TCR beta sequences accurately predicted most subjects' HLA-A and HLA-B alleles. Both high specificity and high sensitivity reportedly marked the classifier's diagnosis of cytomegalovirus status.

The chain recombines TRBV5-4 with TRBJ2-5; TRBD2 aligns across 9 bases. The clonotype comes from a boy aged 5-17 years in good health and CMV-seronegative. Sequenced input: PBMCs. In DNA form, the CDR3 reads TGTGCCAGCAGCTTGGGGGTTAGCGGGGGCCAAGAGACCCAGTACTTC. Protein: CASSLGVSGGQETQYF.